This T cell receptor beta chain originates from a study of T cell repertoires in cytomegalovirus infection. Study-wide context: An indication of both CMV infection and matching HLA type came from public TCR beta signatures.

Study-wide results and caveats: Carriage of CMV together with the relevant HLA was identifiable through cumulative public TCR beta family frequency. HLA-C-restricted CMV-specific TCR beta clonotypes prevailed in the ex vivo response.

TCRdb called the reads again in MiXCR, with one record for every CDR3 protein. This repertoire shows some 130,000 distinct CDR3 sequences, about 10% found once; its top ten account for 9.5% to 13%. Worth noting for this clonotype: Its cognate antigen is unknown.

The CDR3 contains 13 residues. V was trimmed by 5 bases and J by 1 base, leaving 8 bases between them. Input material: PBMCs. The V call is TRBV12-3 or TRBV12-4, the J call TRBJ1-2; unclear D gene. The source of this sequence is a human donor in good health (CMV status not recorded). Some clones in this sample may be carry-over from other donors' samples. This CDR3 reads CASSPRVNYGYTF. CDR3 bases: TGTGCCAGCAGTCCGCGGGTTAACTATGGCTACACCTTC.